These T cell receptor beta chains were read from a single sample in a study of T cell responses to AZD1222 COVID-19 vaccine. Measured with immunoSEQ multiplex PCR; TCRdb has only the in-frame clones, and not every one. There are tens of thousands of clones in the sample; over 75% occur only once, and around 20% lies in the top ten. Material: peripheral blood, obtained on day 0 of AZD1222 vaccination. Receptors were obtained from an adult in good health. Each CDR3 is given with its conserved first and last residue. Fields, in order: J gene, V gene, clone size, D gene, CDR3 length, CDR3 DNA, CDR3 protein. D genes are given only for firm matches. Size values are once, few and many counts, or a class for expanded clones, and some rows have none.

>TRBJ2-7|TRBV13|few|TRBD2|14
TGTGCCAGCAGAAAAGCGGGGAGTACCTACGAGCAGTACTTC
CASRKAGSTYEQYF
>TRBJ1-5|TRBV6-6|-|-|15
TGTGCCAGCAGTTACAGGGAGAGCAGCAATCAGCCCCAGCATTTT
CASSYRESSNQPQHF
>TRBJ1-6|TRBV6-5|-|-|12
TGTGCCAGCAGGCAAGGACTGGCACCCCTCCACTTT
CASRQGLAPLHF
>TRBJ1-1|TRBV5-1|-|-|15
TGCGCCAGCAGCTTCAATACAGGAGGAAGGACTGAAGCTTTCTTT
CASSFNTGGRTEAFF
>TRBJ2-3|TRBV10-2|-|-|12
TGCGCCAGCAGTCATTACGAAGATACGCAGTATTTT
CASSHYEDTQYF
>TRBJ2-1|TRBV19|-|TRBD2|16
TGTGCCAGTAGTACCCGCCCGGGAGGGTCCTACAATGAGCAGTTCTTC
CASSTRPGGSYNEQFF
>TRBJ1-2|TRBV30|-|-|12
TGTGCCTGGAGTGTACAGGGAGGTGGCTACACCTTC
CAWSVQGGGYTF
>TRBJ1-5|TRBV3-1/TRBV3-2|few|-|14
TGTGCCAGCAGCCAATACAGAGGTGGCCAGCCCCAGCATTTT
CASSQYRGGQPQHF
>TRBJ2-2|TRBV6-5|once|TRBD1|13
TGTGCCAGCGACAGGGATAACACCGGGGAGCTGTTTTTT
CASDRDNTGELFF
>TRBJ2-1|TRBV27|-|-|14
TGTGCCAGCAGTTTAAGGGGGGAGTACAATGAGCAGTTCTTC
CASSLRGEYNEQFF
>TRBJ2-2|TRBV4-2|-|-|16
TGTGCCAGCAGCCGATCCGAGACAGCGATCACCGGGGAGCTGTTTTTT
CASSRSETAITGELFF
>TRBJ2-1|TRBV7-6|-|TRBD2|16
TGTGCCAGCAGCTTAGAATCGGTAGCGGGCAACAATGAGCAGTTCTTC
CASSLESVAGNNEQFF
>TRBJ1-4|TRBV11-2|few|TRBD1|15
TGTGCCAGCAGACGGCTCCGGGACAGGGGTGAAAAACTGTTTTTT
CASRRLRDRGEKLFF
>TRBJ1-5|TRBV19|once|TRBD1|17
TGTGCCAGTTCCGTCGGGACAGCGGATTATAGCAATCAGCCCCAGCATTTT
CASSVGTADYSNQPQHF
>TRBJ2-2|TRBV15|-|-|14
TGTGCCACCAGCAGCGGTAAATCGGGCGGGGAGCTGTTTTTT
CATSSGKSGGELFF
>TRBJ2-2|TRBV7-9|-|-|13
TGTGCCAGCAGCTTAGCGGAAGGGGGGGAGCTGTTTTTT
CASSLAEGGELFF
>TRBJ2-7|TRBV6-5|few|-|14
TGTGCCAGCAACAGCAGGCAGGGATCCTACGAGCAGTACTTC
CASNSRQGSYEQYF
>TRBJ1-6|TRBV2|-|-|13
TGTGCCAGCGATGAGGCGGATAATTCACCCCTCCACTTT
CASDEADNSPLHF
>TRBJ2-3|TRBV14|-|-|13
TGTGCCAGCAGCCAGGGGCCAGCCGCTGCGCAGTATTTT
CASSQGPAAAQYF
>TRBJ2-1|TRBV19|few|-|14
TGTGCCAGTAGTAGCCTAGGATTCGAGTATGAGCAGTTCTTC
CASSSLGFEYEQFF
>TRBJ1-5|TRBV5-6|-|TRBD1|15
TGTGCCAGCAGCTTCTACGGACAGGGGGATCAGCCCCAGCATTTT
CASSFYGQGDQPQHF
>TRBJ1-1|TRBV4-2|-|-|15
TGTGCCAGCAGCCAAGGTCCTACGTTAAACACTGAAGCTTTCTTT
CASSQGPTLNTEAFF
>TRBJ1-6|TRBV6-5|-|TRBD1|15
TGTGCCAGCAGTTTAGGGACAGGGAATCGATCACCCCTCCACTTT
CASSLGTGNRSPLHF
>TRBJ1-1|TRBV10-1|-|-|16
TGCGCCAGCAGTGGAGGAGCAGGAACGGTTAACACTGAAGCTTTCTTT
CASSGGAGTVNTEAFF
>TRBJ2-1|TRBV25-1|-|TRBD2|15
TGTGCCAGCAGTGGCGGGACTAGCGGGAGCGATGAGCAGTTCTTC
CASSGGTSGSDEQFF
>TRBJ1-3|TRBV27|once|-|14
TGTGCCAGCAAGGATACAGTCTCTGGAAACACCATATATTTT
CASKDTVSGNTIYF
>TRBJ2-1|TRBV9|-|TRBD2|15
TGTGCCAGCAGCGTTGGAGCGGGATCCTACAATGAGCAGTTCTTC
CASSVGAGSYNEQFF
>TRBJ2-1|TRBV7-9|-|TRBD2|14
TGTGCCCGCCGCGGGGCGGGAGGGGGCAATGAGCAGTTCTTC
CARRGAGGGNEQFF
>TRBJ2-1|TRBV7-9|few|TRBD2|14
TGTGCCTGCAGCGGGGGGGGTGGGGGGAATGAGCAGTTCTTC
CACSGGGGGNEQFF
>TRBJ2-7|TRBV18|-|-|14
TGTGCCAGCTCACCCCAGGGCAGTCCCTACGAGCAGTACTTC
CASSPQGSPYEQYF
>TRBJ2-7|TRBV7-9|-|-|14
TGTGCCAGCAGCGGATTAAGAGGCAGCTACGAGCAGTACTTC
CASSGLRGSYEQYF
>TRBJ1-1|TRBV3-1/TRBV3-2|few|-|14
TGTGCCAGCACCTTGGGGACCGCGAACACTGAAGCTTTCTTT
CASTLGTANTEAFF
>TRBJ2-1|TRBV6-2/TRBV6-3|-|-|15
TGTGCCAGCAGTTACCGGGAAGTGGCCCGCAATGAGCAGTTCTTC
CASSYREVARNEQFF
>TRBJ1-2|TRBV19|-|-|15
TGTGCCAGTAAAACAGGGAACTGGGGCAACTATGGCTACACCTTC
CASKTGNWGNYGYTF
>TRBJ1-1|TRBV4-1|-|-|13
TGCGCCAGCAGCCGAAATTTAGACACTGAAGCTTTCTTT
CASSRNLDTEAFF
>TRBJ1-3|TRBV5-1|-|-|14
TGCGCCAGCACCGACCCAGGGGCTGGAAACACCATATATTTT
CASTDPGAGNTIYF
>TRBJ1-1|TRBV10-1|-|TRBD1|14
TGCGCCAGCAGTGAATACAGGGGTAGTACTGAAGCTTTCTTT
CASSEYRGSTEAFF
>TRBJ1-6|TRBV6-5|-|TRBD1|14
TGTGCCAGCAGTCAGGGACAGGGGCTCACACCCCTCCACTTT
CASSQGQGLTPLHF
>TRBJ2-7|TRBV2|-|-|12
TGTGCCAGCAGTGCGACGGACCACGAGCAGTACTTC
CASSATDHEQYF
>TRBJ1-2|TRBV6-5|-|-|13
TGTGCCAGCAGCCCAACAGGCCTAGGGGGCTACACCTTC
CASSPTGLGGYTF
>TRBJ1-5|TRBV11-2|-|-|13
TGTGCCAGCAGCTTAGGGCCCTCTCAGCCCCAGCATTTT
CASSLGPSQPQHF
>TRBJ1-1|TRBV29-1|-|-|12
TGCAGCGTTGGGGACGGACTTTCTGAAGCTTTCTTT
CSVGDGLSEAFF
>TRBJ2-5|TRBV2|-|-|15
TGTGCCAGCAGCCCGGTAAAGGGCCACCAAGAGACCCAGTACTTC
CASSPVKGHQETQYF
>TRBJ1-1|TRBV4-1|few|-|16
TGCGCCAGCAGCCAAGTACAGACCCCCATGAACACTGAAGCTTTCTTT
CASSQVQTPMNTEAFF
>TRBJ1-2|TRBV19|-|-|13
TGTGCCAGTAGTACCCGGACAGAGTATGGCTACACCTTC
CASSTRTEYGYTF
>TRBJ1-1|TRBV30|-|-|12
TGTGCCTGGAGTGTAAACCCTTACTCTGCTTTCTTT
CAWSVNPYSAFF
>TRBJ2-7|TRBV2|-|TRBD2|15
TGTGCCAGCAGTCCACTAGCGGGGGCCACCTACGAGCAGTACTTC
CASSPLAGATYEQYF
>TRBJ1-1|TRBV5-1|-|-|14
TGCGCCAGCAGCCCCGAAAGGGGAAGGGTTCAAGCTTTCTTT
CASSPERGRVQAFF
>TRBJ2-5|TRBV2|-|-|15
TGTGCCAGCAGGGATCAGGGAAATCCTCAAGAGACCCAGTACTTC
CASRDQGNPQETQYF
>TRBJ1-1|TRBV2|-|-|15
TGTGCCAGCAGTCCTCAGCGCAGGGTGAACACTGAAGCTTTCTTT
CASSPQRRVNTEAFF
>TRBJ1-1|TRBV5-1|-|TRBD1|17
TGCGCCAGCAGCCTGGATATGCCGGGACAGGGCGTGTCTGAAGCTTTCTTT
CASSLDMPGQGVSEAFF
>TRBJ2-5|TRBV5-1|-|-|14
TGCGCCAGCAGCACCGGGGGTCCGGCAGAGACCCAGTACTTC
CASSTGGPAETQYF
>TRBJ2-7|TRBV4-2|-|-|16
TGTGCCAGCAGCCAAATGGGGGGGCTAGCCTCCTACGAGCAGTACTTC
CASSQMGGLASYEQYF
>TRBJ1-5|TRBV28|-|-|15
TGTGCCAGCAGCCTGAGAGGGGCGTACAATCAGCCCCAGCATTTT
CASSLRGAYNQPQHF
>TRBJ2-1|TRBV14|-|-|13
TGTGCCAGCGGAGGGACACTCTACAATGAGCAGTTCTTC
CASGGTLYNEQFF
>TRBJ1-1|TRBV5-1|-|-|15
TGCGCCAGCAGCTTGGCCGGAATCACCGCTGCAGAAGCTTTCTTT
CASSLAGITAAEAFF
>TRBJ1-3|TRBV30|-|-|14
TGTGCCTGGAGTGTGACCAGCTCTGGAAACACCATATATTTT
CAWSVTSSGNTIYF
>TRBJ1-5|TRBV3-1/TRBV3-2|-|-|14
TGTGCCAGCAGCCAAGTTCGGAGCAATCAGCCCCAGCATTTT
CASSQVRSNQPQHF
>TRBJ1-3|TRBV5-5|-|TRBD1|16
TGTGCCAGCAGCTTCAGCTCGGGACAGGGGGTCTCTCGGATATATTTT
CASSFSSGQGVSRIYF
>TRBJ1-5|TRBV10-2|-|-|14
TGCGCCAGCAGTGAGGAAGTTAGCAATCAGCCCCAGCATTTT
CASSEEVSNQPQHF